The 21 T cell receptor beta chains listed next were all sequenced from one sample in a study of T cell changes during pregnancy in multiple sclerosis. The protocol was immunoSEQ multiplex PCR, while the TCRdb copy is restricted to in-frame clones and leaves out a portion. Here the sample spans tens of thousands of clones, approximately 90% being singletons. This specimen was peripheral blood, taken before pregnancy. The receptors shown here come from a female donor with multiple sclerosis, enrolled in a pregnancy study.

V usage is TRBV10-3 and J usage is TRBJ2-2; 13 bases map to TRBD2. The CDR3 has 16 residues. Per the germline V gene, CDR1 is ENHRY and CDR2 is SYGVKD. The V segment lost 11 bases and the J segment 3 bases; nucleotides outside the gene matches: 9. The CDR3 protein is CACRTSGSQDTGELFF. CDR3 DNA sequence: TGTGCCTGCAGGACTAGCGGGAGCCAAGACACCGGGGAGCTGTTTTTT.

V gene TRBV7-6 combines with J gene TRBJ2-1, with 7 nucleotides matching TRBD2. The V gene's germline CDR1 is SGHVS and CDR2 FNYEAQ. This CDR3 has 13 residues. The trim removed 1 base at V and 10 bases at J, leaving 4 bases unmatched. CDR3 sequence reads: CASSLGGGLEQFF. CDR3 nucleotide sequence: TGTGCCAGCAGCTTAGGGGGGGGTCTCGAGCAGTTCTTC.

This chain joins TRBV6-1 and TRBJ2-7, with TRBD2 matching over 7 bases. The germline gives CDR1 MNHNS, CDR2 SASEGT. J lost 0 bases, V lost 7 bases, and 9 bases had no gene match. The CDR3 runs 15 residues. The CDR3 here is CASTLLADPSYEQYF. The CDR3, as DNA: TGTGCCAGCACCCTTCTAGCGGACCCCTCCTACGAGCAGTACTTC.

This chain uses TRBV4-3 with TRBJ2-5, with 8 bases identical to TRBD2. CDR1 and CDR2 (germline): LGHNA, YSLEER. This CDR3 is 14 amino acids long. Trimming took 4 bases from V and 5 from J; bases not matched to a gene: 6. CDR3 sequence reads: CASSRVAGLETQYF. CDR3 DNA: TGCGCCAGCAGCCGGGTAGCGGGGCTGGAGACCCAGTACTTC.

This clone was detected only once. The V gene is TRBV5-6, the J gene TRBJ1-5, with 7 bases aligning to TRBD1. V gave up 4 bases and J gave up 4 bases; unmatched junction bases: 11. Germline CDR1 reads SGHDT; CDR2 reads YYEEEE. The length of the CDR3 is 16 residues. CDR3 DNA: TGTGCCAGCAGCCCGATAGAGGGGGCGCGGAATCAGCCCCAGCATTTT. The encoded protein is CASSPIEGARNQPQHF.

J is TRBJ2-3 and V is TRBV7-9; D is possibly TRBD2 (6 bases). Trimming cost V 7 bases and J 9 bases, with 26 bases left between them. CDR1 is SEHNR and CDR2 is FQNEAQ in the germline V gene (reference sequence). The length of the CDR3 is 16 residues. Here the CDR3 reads CASTRGRTILEDTQYF. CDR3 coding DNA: TGTGCCAGCACCCGAGGAAGGACTATCCTCGAAGACACGCAGTATTTT.

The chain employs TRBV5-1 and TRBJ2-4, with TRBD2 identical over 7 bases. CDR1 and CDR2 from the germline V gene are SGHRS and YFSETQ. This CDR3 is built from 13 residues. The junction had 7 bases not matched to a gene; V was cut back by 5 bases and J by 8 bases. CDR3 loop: CASSEGLFDIQYF. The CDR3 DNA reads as TGCGCCAGCAGTGAGGGACTATTTGACATTCAGTACTTC.

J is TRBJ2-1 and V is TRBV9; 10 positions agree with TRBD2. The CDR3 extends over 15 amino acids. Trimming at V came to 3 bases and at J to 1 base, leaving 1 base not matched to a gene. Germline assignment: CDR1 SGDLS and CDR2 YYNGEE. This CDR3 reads CASSASGRSYNEQFF. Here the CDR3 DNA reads TGTGCCAGCAGCGCTAGCGGGAGATCCTACAATGAGCAGTTCTTC.

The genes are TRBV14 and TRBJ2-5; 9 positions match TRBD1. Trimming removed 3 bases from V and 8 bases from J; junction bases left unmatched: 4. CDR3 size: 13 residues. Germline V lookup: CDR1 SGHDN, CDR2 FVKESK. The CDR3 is CASSQTGGGTQYF. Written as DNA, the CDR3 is TGTGCCAGCAGCCAGACAGGGGGTGGAACCCAGTACTTC.

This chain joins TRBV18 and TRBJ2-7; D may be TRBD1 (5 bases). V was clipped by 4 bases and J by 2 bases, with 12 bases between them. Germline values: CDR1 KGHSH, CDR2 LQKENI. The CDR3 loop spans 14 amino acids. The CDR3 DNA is TGTGCCAGCTCACTTACACAGGATCCCTACGAGCAGTACTTC. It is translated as CASSLTQDPYEQYF.

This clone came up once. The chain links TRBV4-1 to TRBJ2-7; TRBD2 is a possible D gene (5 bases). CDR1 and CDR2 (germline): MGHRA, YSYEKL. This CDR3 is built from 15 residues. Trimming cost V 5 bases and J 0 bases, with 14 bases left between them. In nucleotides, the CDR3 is TGCGCCAGCAGCAGTATCGGGAAAACCTCCTACGAGCAGTACTTC. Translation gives CASSSIGKTSYEQYF.

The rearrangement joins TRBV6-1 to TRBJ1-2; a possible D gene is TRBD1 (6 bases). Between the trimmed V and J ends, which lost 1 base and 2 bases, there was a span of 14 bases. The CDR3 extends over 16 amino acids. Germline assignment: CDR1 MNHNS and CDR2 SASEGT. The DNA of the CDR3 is TGTGCCAGCAGTGAAGGGGGTTTTGACAGGAACTATGGCTACACCTTC. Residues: CASSEGGFDRNYGYTF.

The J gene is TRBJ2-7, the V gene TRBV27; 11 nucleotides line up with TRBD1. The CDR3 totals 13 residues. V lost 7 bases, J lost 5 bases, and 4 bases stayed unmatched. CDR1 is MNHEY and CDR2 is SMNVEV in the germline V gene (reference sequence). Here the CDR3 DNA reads TGTGCCAGCACTCGGACAGGGGGCCACGAGCAGTACTTC. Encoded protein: CASTRTGGHEQYF.

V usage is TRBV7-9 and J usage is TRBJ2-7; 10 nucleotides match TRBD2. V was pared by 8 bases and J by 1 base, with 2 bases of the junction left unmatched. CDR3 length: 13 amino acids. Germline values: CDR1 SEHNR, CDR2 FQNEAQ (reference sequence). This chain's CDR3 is CASRTSGSYEQYF. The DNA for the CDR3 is TGTGCCAGCCGGACTAGCGGATCCTACGAGCAGTACTTC.

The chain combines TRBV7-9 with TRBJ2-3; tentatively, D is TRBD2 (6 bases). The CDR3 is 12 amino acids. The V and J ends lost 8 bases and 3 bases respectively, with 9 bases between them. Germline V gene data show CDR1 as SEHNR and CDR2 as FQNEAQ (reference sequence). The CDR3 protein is CASLAGTDTQYF. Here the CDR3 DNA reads TGTGCCAGCCTGGCGGGGACAGATACGCAGTATTTT.

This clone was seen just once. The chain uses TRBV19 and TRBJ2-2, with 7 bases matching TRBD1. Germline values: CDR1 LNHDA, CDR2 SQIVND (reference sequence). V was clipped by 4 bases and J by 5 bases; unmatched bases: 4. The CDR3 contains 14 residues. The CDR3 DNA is TGTGCCAGTAGTAGACAGGGCTTAACCGGGGAGCTGTTTTTT. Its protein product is CASSRQGLTGELFF.

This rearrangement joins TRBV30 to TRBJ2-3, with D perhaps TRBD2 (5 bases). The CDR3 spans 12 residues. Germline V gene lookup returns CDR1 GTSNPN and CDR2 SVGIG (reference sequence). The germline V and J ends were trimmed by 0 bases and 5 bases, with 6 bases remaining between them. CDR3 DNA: TGTGCCTGGAGTGTACTAGAAGATACGCAGTATTTT. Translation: CAWSVLEDTQYF.

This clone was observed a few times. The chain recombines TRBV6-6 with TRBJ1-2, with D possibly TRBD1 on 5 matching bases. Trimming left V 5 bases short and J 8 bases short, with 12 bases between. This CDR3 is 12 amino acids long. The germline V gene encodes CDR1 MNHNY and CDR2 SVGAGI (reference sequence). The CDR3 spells CASSTAGPGYTF. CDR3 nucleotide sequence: TGTGCCAGCAGTACAGCAGGGCCCGGCTACACCTTC.

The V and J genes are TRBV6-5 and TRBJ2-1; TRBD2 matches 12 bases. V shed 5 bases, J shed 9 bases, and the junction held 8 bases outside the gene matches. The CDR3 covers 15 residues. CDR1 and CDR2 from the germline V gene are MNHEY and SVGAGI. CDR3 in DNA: TGTGCCAGCAGTCTTCTAGCGGGAGGGCCTGGTGAGCAGTTCTTC. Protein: CASSLLAGGPGEQFF.

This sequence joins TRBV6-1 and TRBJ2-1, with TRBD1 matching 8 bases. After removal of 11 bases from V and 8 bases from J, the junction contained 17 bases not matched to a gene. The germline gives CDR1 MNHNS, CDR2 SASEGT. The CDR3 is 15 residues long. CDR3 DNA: TGTGCCGTGACACGTACAGGGGGGATGTACGATGAGCAGTTCTTC. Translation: CAVTRTGGMYDEQFF.

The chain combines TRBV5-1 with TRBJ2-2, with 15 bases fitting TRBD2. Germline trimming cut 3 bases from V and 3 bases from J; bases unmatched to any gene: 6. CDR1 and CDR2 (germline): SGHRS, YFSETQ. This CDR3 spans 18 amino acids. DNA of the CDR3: TGCGCCAGCAGCTCCGGACTAGCGGGAGGGTTGGACACCGGGGAGCTGTTTTTT. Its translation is CASSSGLAGGLDTGELFF.